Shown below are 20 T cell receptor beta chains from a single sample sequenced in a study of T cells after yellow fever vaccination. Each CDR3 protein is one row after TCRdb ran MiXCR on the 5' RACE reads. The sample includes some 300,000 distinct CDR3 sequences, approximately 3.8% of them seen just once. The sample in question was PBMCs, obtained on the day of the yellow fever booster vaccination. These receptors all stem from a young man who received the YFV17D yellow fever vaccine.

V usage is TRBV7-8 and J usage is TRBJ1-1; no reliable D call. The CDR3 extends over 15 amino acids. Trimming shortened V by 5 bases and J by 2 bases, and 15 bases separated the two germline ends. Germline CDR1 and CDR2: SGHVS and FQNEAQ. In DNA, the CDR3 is TGTGCCAGCAGCCTAGGGAGCAGCAGAAACACTGAAGCTTTCTTT. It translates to CASSLGSSRNTEAFF.

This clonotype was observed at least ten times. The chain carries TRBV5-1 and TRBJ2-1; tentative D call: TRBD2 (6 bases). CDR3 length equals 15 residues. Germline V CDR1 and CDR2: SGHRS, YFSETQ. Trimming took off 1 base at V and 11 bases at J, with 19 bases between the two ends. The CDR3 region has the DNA TGCGCCAGCAGCTTGCTCGGGACTGCCCTACCGAAGCAGTTCTTC. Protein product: CASSLLGTALPKQFF.

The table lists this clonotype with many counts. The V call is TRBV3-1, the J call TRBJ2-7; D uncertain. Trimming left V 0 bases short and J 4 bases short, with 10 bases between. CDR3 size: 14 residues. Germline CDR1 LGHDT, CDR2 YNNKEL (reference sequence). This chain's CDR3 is CASSQELGRYEQYF. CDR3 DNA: TGTGCCAGCAGCCAAGAACTGGGCCGATACGAGCAGTACTTC.

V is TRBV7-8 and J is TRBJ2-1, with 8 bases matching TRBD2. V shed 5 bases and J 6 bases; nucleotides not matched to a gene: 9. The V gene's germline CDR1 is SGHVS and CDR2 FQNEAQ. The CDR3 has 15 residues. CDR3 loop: CASSPTAGGGNEQFF. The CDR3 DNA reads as TGTGCCAGCAGCCCCACTGCGGGGGGCGGCAATGAGCAGTTCTTC.

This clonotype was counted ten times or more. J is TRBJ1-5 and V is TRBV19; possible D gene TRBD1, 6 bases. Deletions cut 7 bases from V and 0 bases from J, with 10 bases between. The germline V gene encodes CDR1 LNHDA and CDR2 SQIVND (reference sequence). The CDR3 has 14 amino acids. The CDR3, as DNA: TGTGCCAGTATCGGGACACTTAGCAATCAGCCCCAGCATTTT. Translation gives CASIGTLSNQPQHF.

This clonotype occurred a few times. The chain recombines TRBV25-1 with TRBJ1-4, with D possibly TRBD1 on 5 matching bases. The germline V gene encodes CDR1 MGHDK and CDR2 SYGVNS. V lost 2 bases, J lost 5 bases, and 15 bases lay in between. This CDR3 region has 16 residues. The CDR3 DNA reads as TGTGCCAGCAGTGAAGGGGGGACCGGGAAGAATGAAAAACTGTTTTTT. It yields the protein CASSEGGTGKNEKLFF.

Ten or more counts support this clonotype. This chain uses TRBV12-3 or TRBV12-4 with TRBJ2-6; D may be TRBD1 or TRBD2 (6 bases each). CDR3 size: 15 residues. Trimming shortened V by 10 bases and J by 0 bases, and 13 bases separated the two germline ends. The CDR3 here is CATAGTNSGANVLTF. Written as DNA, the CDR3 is TGTGCCACTGCGGGGACAAACTCTGGGGCCAACGTCCTGACTTTC.

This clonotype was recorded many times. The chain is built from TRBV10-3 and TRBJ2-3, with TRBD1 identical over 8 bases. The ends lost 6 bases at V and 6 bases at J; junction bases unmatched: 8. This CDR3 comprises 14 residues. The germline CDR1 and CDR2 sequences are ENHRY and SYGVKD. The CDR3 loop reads CAISGGQGGDTQYF. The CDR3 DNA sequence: TGTGCCATCAGCGGCGGACAGGGCGGGGATACGCAGTATTTT.

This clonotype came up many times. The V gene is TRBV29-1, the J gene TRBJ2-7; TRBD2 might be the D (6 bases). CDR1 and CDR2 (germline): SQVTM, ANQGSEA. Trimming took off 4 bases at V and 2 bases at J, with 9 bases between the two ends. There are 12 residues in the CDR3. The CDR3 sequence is CSVGGDPYEQYF. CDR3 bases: TGCAGCGTTGGCGGGGACCCCTACGAGCAGTACTTC.

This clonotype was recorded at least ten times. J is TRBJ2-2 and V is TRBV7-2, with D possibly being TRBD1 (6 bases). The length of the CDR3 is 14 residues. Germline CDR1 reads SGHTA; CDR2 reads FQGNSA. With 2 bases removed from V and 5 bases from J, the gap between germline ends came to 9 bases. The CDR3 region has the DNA TGTGCCAGCAGCTTATCCCAGGGGACCGGGGAGCTGTTTTTT. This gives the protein CASSLSQGTGELFF. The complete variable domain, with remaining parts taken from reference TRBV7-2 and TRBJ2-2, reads GAGVSQSPSNKVTEKGKDVELRCDPISGHTALYWYRQSLGQGLEFLIYFQGNSAPDKSGLPSDRFSAERTGGSVSTLTIQRTQQEDSAVYLCASSLSQGTGELFFGEGSRLTVL.

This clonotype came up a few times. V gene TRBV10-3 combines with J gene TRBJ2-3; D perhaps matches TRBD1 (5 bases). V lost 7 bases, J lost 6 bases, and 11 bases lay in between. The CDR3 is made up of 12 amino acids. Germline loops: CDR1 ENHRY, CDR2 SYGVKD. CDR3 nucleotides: TGTGCCATCAATCAGTCAGGGGATACGCAGTATTTT. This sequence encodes CAINQSGDTQYF.

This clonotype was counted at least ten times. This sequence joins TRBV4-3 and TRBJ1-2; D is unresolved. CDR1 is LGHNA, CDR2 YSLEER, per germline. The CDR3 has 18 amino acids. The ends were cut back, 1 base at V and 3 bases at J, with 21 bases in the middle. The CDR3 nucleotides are TGCGCCAGCAGCCAAGGACGAGGGCAGGCGCTCAATTACTATGGCTACACCTTC. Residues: CASSQGRGQALNYYGYTF.

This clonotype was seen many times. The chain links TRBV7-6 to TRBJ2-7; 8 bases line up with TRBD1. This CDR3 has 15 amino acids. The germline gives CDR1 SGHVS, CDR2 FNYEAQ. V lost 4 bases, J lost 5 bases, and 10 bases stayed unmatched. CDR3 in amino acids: CASSCEAGTGHEQYV. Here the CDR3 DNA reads TGTGCCAGCAGCTGCGAAGCCGGGACAGGACACGAGCAGTACGTC.

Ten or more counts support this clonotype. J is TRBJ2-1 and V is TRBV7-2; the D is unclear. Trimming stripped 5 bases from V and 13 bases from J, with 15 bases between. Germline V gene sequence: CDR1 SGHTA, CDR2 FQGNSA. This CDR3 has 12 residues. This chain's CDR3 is CASSHPGLPQFF. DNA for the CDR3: TGTGCCAGCAGCCACCCCGGGCTCCCCCAGTTCTTC. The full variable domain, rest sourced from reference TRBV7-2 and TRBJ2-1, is GAGVSQSPSNKVTEKGKDVELRCDPISGHTALYWYRQSLGQGLEFLIYFQGNSAPDKSGLPSDRFSAERTGGSVSTLTIQRTQQEDSAVYLCASSHPGLPQFFGPGTRLTVL.

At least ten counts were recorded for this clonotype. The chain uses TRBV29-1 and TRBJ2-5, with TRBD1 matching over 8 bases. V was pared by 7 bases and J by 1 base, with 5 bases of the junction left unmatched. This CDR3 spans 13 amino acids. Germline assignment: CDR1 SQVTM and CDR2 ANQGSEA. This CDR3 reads CSGRQGRQETQYF. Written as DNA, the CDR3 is TGCAGCGGGAGACAGGGGCGCCAAGAGACCCAGTACTTC.

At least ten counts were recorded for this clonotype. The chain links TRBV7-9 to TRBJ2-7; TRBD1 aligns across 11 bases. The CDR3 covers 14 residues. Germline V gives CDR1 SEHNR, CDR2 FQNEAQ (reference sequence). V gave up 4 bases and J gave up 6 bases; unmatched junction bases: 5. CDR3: CASSSRDRGAEQYF. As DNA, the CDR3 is TGTGCCAGCAGCTCCAGGGACAGGGGGGCCGAGCAGTACTTC.

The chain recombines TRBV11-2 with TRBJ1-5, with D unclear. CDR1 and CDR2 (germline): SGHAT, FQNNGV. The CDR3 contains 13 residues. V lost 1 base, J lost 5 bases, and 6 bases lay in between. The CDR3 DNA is TGTGCCAGCAGCTTAGGGCCGGATCAGCCCCAGCATTTT. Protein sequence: CASSLGPDQPQHF.

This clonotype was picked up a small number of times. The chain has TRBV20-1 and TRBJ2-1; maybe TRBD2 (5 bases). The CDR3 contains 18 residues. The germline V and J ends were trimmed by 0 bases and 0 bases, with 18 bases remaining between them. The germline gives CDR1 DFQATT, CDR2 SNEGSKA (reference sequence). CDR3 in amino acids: CSARDPFKLGSSYNEQFF. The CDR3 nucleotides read TGCAGTGCTAGAGATCCCTTTAAACTAGGTAGCTCCTACAATGAGCAGTTCTTC.

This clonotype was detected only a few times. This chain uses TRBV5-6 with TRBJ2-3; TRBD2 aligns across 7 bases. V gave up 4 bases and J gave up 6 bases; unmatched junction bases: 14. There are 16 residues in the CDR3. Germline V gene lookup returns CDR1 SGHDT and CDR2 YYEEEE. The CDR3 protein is CASSGTQRTSWDTQYF. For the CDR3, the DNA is TGTGCCAGCAGCGGAACGCAGAGGACTAGTTGGGATACGCAGTATTTT.

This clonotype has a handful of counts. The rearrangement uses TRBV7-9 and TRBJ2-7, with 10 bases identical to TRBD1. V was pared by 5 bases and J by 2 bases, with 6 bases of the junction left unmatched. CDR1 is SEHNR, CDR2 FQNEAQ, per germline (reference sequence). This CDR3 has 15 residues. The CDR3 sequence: CASSTQGQGAYEQYF. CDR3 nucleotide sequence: TGTGCCAGCAGCACTCAAGGACAGGGGGCCTACGAGCAGTACTTC.